The clone carrying this TCR beta chain was detected many times. Its antigen is currently unknown. TCRdb reanalysed the 5' RACE reads using MiXCR and keeps one entry per CDR3 protein. This table has about 66,000 distinct CDR3 sequences, around 3.7% appearing once. This sample is drawn from a study of neurological immune-mediated disorders. Study conclusions and caveats: HTLV-1-associated myelopathy displayed the greatest TCR clonal expansion, and multiple sclerosis exhibited the smallest, lower than that of healthy controls. None of the CDR3 amino acid sequences found in expanded clones was shared across subjects. This suggests that the TCR-beta repertoires were private in all groups. Grouping of repertoires by phylogeny put those of 18 of 34 multiple sclerosis patients into a single related-CDR3 cluster, a possible signature.

Germline V gene lookup returns CDR1 DFQATT and CDR2 SNEGSKA (reference sequence). This CDR3 has 16 residues. The V gene end was trimmed by 1 base and the J gene end by 0 bases; junction bases not matched to a gene: 7. The chain links TRBV20-1 to TRBJ2-3, with 7 bases that match TRBD2. The sample was PBMCs. The sequence was collected from a man aged 40-50 years with multiple sclerosis. CDR3 nucleotide sequence: TGCAGTGCTAGAGTGGGCCTAGCGGCCAGCACAGATACGCAGTATTTT. Translated, it gives CSARVGLAASTDTQYF.